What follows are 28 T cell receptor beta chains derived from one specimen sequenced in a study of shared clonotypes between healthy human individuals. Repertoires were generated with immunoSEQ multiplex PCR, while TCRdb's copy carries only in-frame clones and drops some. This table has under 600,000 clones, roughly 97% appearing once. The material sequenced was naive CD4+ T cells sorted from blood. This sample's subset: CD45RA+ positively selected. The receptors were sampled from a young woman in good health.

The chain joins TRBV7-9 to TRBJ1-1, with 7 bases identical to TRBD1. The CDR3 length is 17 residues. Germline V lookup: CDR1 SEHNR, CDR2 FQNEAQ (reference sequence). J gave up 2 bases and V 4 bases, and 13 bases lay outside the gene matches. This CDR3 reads CASSSQGGANRNTEAFF. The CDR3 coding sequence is TGTGCCAGCAGCTCCCAGGGGGGCGCGAATAGAAACACTGAAGCTTTCTTT.

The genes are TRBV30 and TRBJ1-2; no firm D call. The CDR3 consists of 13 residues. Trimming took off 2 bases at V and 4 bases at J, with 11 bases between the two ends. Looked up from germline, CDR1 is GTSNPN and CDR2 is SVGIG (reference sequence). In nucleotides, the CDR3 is TGTGCCTGGAGTCCCTATGTGGGCTATGGCTACACCTTC. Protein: CAWSPYVGYGYTF.

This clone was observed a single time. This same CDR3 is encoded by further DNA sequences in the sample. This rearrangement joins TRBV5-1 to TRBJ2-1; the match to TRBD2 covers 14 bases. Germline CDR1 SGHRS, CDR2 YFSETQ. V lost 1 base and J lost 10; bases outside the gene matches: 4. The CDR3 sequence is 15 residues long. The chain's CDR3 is CASSLLGLAGDEQFF. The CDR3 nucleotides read TGCGCCAGCAGCTTGTTGGGACTAGCGGGGGACGAGCAGTTCTTC.

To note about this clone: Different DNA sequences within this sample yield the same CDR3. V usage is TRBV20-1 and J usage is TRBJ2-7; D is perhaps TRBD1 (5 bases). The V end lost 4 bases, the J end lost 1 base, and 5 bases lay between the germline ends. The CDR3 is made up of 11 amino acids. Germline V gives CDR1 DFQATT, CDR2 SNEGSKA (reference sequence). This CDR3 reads CSATGSYEQYF. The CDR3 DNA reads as TGCAGTGCTACAGGGTCCTACGAGCAGTACTTC.

The CDR3 nucleotides are TGCGCCAGCAGCTTCACGTCACCTAATGAAAAACTGTTTTTT. Protein product: CASSFTSPNEKLFF. The chain carries TRBV5-1 and TRBJ1-4, with unresolved D. The germline gives CDR1 SGHRS, CDR2 YFSETQ. This CDR3 is 14 amino acids long. Trimming cost V 2 bases and J 3 bases, with 8 bases left between them.

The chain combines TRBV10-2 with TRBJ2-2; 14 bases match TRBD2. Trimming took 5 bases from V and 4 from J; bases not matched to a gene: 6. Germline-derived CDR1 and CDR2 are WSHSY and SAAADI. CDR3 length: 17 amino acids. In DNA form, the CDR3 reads TGCGCCAGCAGTTTAACCGGGACTAGCGGGAGCACCGGGGAGCTGTTTTTT. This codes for CASSLTGTSGSTGELFF.

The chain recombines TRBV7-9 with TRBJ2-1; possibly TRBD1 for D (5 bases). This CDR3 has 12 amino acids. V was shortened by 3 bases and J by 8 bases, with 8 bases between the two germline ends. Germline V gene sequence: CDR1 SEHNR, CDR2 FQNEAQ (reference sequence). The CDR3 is CASSFDSYEQFF. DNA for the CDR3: TGTGCCAGCAGCTTTGACAGTTATGAGCAGTTCTTC.

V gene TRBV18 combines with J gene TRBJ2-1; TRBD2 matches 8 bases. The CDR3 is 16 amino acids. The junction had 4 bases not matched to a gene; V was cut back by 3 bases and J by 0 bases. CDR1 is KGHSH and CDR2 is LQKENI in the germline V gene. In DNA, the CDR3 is TGTGCCAGCTCACCTAGCGGGGTAAGCTCCTACAATGAGCAGTTCTTC. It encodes CASSPSGVSSYNEQFF.

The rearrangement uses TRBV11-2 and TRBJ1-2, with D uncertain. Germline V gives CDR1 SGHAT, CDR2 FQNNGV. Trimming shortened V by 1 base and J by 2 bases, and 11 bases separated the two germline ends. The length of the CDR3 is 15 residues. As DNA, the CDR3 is TGTGCCAGCAGCTTAGGACCGAAATTAAACTATGGCTACACCTTC. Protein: CASSLGPKLNYGYTF.

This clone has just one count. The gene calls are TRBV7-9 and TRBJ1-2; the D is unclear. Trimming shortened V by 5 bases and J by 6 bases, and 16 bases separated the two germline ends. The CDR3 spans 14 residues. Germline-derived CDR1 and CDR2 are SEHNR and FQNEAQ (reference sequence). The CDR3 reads CASSPQWAPDGYTF. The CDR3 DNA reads TGTGCCAGCAGCCCGCAGTGGGCTCCTGATGGCTACACCTTC. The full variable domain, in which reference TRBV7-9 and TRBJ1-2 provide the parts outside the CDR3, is DTGVSQNPRHKITKRGQNVTFRCDPISEHNRLYWYRQTLGQGPEFLTYFQNEAQLEKSRLLSDRFSAERPKGSFSTLEIQRTEQGDSAMYLCASSPQWAPDGYTFGSGTRLTVV.

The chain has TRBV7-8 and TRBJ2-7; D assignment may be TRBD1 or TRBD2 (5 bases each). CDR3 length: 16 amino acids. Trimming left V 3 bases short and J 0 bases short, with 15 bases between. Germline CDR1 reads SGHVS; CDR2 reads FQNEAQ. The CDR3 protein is CASSFLEGRSSYEQYF. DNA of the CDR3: TGTGCCAGCAGCTTCCTTGAGGGGAGAAGCTCCTACGAGCAGTACTTC. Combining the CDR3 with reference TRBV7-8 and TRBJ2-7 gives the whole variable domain GAGVSQSPRYKVAKRGQDVALRCDPISGHVSLFWYQQALGQGPEFLTYFQNEAQLDKSGLPSDRFFAERPEGSVSTLKIQRTQQEDSAVYLCASSFLEGRSSYEQYFGPGTRLTVT.

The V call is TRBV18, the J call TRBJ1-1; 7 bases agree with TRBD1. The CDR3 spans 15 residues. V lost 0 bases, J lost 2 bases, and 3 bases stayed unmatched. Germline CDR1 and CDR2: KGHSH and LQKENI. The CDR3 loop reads CASSPPQGGNTEAFF. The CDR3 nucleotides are TGTGCCAGCTCACCACCGCAGGGGGGTAACACTGAAGCTTTCTTT.

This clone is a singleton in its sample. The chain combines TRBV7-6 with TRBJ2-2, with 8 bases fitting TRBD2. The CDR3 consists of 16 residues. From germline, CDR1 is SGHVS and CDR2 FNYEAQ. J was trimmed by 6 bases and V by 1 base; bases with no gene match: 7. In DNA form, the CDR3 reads TGTGCCAGCAGCTTAGGTCTAGCGGGCTATTCCGGGGAGCTGTTTTTT. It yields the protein CASSLGLAGYSGELFF.

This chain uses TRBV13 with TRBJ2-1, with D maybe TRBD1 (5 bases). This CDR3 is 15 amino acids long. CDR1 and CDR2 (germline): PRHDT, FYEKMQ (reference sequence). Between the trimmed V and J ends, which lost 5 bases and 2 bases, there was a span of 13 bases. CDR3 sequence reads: CASSTSRVPYNEQFF. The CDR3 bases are TGTGCCAGCAGCACATCCAGGGTTCCCTACAATGAGCAGTTCTTC.

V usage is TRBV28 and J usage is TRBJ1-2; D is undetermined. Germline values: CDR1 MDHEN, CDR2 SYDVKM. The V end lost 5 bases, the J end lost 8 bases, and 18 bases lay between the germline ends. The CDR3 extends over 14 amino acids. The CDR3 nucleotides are TGTGCCAGCAGTACCTACATCTGGGTGCGCGGCTACACCTTC. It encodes CASSTYIWVRGYTF.

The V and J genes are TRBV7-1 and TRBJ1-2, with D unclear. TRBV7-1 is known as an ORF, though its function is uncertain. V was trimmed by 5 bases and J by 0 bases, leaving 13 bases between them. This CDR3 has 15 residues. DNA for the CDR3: TGTGCCAGCAGCGTCACTCGGGAAGCTAACTATGGCTACACCTTC. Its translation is CASSVTREANYGYTF.

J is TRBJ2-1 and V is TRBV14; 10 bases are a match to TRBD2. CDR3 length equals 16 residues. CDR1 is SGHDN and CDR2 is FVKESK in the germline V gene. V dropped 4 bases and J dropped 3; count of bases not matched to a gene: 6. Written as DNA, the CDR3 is TGTGCCAGCAGCCTAATAGCGGGAGGTGGCTACAATGAGCAGTTCTTC. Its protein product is CASSLIAGGGYNEQFF.

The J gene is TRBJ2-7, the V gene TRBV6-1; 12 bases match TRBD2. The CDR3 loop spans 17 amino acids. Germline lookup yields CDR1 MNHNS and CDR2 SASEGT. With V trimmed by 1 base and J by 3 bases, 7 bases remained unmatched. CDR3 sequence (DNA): TGTGCCAGCAGTGAAGGACTAGCGGGAGCCCTACTCTACGAGCAGTACTTC. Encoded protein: CASSEGLAGALLYEQYF.

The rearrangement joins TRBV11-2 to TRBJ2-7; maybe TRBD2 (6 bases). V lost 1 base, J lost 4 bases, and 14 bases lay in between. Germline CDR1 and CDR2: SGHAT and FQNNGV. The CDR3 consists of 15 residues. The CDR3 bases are TGTGCCAGCAGCTTAGGGAGGGTCTTTAGGTACGAGCAGTACTTC. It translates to CASSLGRVFRYEQYF.

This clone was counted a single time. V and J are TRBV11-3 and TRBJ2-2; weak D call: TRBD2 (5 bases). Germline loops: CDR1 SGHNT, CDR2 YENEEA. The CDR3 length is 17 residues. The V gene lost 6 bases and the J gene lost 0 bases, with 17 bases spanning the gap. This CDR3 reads CASSLMDSNANTGELFF. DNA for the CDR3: TGTGCCAGCAGTTTAATGGACTCCAACGCGAACACCGGGGAGCTGTTTTTT.

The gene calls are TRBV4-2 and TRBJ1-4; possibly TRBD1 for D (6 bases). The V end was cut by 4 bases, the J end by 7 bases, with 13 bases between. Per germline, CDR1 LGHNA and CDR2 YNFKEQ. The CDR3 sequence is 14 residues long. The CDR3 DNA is TGTGCCAGCAGCCTGTCGGGGGCGGTTGAAAAACTGTTTTTT. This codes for CASSLSGAVEKLFF.

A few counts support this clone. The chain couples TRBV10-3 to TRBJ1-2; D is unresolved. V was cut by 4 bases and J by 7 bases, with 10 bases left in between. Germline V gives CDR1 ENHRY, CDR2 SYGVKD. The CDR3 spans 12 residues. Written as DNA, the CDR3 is TGTGCCATCAGTGGGCAGGAGGGTGGCTACACCTTC. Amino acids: CAISGQEGGYTF.

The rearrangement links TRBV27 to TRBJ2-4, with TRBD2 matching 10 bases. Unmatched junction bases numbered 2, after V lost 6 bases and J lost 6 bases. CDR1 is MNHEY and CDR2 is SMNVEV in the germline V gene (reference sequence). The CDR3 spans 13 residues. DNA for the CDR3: TGTGCCAGCAGGAGGACTAGCGGAAACATTCAGTACTTC. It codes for CASRRTSGNIQYF.

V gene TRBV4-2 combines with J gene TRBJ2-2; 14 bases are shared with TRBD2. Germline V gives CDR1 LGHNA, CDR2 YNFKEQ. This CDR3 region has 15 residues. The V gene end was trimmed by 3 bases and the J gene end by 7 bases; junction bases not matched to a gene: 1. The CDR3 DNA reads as TGTGCCAGCAGCCACGGACTAGCGGGGGGCGGGGAGCTGTTTTTT. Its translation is CASSHGLAGGGELFF.

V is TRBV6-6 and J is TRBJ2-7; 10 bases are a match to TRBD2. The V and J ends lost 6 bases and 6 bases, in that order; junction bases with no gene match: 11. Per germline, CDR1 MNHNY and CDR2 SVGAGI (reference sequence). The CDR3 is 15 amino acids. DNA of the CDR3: TGTGCCAGCAGCCTCAGCGGGAGGGCCGTGTCCGAGCAGTACTTC. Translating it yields CASSLSGRAVSEQYF.

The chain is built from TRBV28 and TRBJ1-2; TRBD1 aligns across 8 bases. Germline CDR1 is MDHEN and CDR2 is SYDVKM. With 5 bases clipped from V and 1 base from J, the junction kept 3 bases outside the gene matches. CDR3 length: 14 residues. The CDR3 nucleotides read TGTGCCAGCAGTGGACAGGGCCTTAACTATGGCTACACCTTC. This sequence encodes CASSGQGLNYGYTF.

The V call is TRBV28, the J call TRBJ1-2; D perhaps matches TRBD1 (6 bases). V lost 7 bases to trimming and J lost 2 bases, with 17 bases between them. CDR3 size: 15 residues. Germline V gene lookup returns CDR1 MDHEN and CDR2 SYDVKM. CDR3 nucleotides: TGTGCCAGCACCCCCACGGGGGGCCCAAACTATGGCTACACCTTC. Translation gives CASTPTGGPNYGYTF.

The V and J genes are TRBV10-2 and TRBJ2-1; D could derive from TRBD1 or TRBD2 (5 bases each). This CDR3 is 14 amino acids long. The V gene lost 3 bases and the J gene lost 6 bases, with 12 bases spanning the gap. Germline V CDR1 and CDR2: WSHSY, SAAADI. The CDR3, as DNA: TGCGCCAGCAGTGAAACCGGGACCATCAATGAGCAGTTCTTC. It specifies CASSETGTINEQFF.